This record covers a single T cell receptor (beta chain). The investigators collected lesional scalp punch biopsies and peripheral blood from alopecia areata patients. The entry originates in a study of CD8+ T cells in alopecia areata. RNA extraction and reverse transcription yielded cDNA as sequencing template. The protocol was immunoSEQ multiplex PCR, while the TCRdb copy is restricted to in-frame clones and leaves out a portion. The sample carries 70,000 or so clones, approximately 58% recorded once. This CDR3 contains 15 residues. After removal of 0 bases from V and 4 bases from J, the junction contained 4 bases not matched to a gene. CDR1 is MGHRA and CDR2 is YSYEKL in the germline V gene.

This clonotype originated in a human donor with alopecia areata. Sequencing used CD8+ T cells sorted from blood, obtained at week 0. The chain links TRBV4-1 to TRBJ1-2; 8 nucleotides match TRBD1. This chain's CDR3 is CASSQDRGRSYGYTF. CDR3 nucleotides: TGCGCCAGCAGCCAAGACAGGGGGCGTAGCTATGGCTACACCTTC.